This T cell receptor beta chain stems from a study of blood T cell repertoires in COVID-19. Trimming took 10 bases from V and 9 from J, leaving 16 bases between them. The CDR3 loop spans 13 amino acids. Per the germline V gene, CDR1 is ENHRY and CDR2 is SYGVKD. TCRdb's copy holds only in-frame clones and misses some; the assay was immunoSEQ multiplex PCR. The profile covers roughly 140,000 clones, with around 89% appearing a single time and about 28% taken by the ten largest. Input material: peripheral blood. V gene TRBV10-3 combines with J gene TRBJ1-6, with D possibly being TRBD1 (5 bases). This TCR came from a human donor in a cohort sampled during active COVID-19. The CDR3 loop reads CASTVGGRSPLHF. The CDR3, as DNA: TGTGCCAGCACAGTGGGGGGACGTTCACCCCTCCACTTT.